These 9 T cell receptor beta chains originate from one sample sequenced in a study of blood T cells in healthy people across ages. PCR was performed a second time for about 6 to 11 cycles using a sample-barcoded 5' primer and a J-beta primer mix. TCRdb reanalysed the 5' RACE reads using MiXCR and keeps one entry per CDR3 protein. The sample lists some 800,000 distinct CDR3 sequences, around two fifths occurring once. Sample: blood. The receptor set was obtained from a man between 60 and 70 years old in good health.

This clonotype appeared a few times. The chain couples TRBV5-5 to TRBJ2-7; no clear D. Trimming shortened V by 2 bases and J by 0 bases, and 12 bases separated the two germline ends. CDR1 and CDR2 from the germline V gene are SGHKS and YYEKEE (reference sequence). The CDR3 spans 15 residues. Here the CDR3 reads CASSFPGGSSYEQYF. The CDR3 bases are TGTGCCAGCAGCTTCCCGGGCGGAAGCTCCTACGAGCAGTACTTC.

The chain combines TRBV5-1 with TRBJ2-6; D is unresolved. This CDR3 has 19 residues. The germline gives CDR1 SGHRS, CDR2 YFSETQ. Trimming shortened V by 4 bases and J by 0 bases, and 20 bases separated the two germline ends. CDR3 loop: CASSNEGVALYSGANVLTF. In nucleotides, the CDR3 is TGCGCCAGCAGCAATGAAGGTGTGGCTTTGTACTCTGGGGCCAACGTCCTGACTTTC.

Comments on this clonotype: Its ends do not fully match the called genes, so a read error is possible. The rearrangement uses TRBV12-3 or TRBV12-4 and TRBJ1-1; D is ambiguous. The CDR3 has 14 residues. The CDR3 sequence: CVSSFKAANTEAFF. As DNA, the CDR3 is TGTGTCAGCAGTTTTAAAGCGGCCAACACTGAAGCTTTCTTT.

The V gene is TRBV2, the J gene TRBJ1-4; D might be TRBD1 (6 bases). Germline CDR1 SNHLY, CDR2 FYNNEI. The CDR3 sequence is 14 residues long. The V end was cut by 5 bases, the J end by 8 bases, with 15 bases between. CDR3 nucleotides: TGTGCCAGCAGTAAGACAGGCCCTGACGAAAAACTGTTTTTT. This sequence encodes CASSKTGPDEKLFF.

In this sample, this clonotype turned up a few times. The CDR3 spells CASSQESYVGGEDIQYF. CDR3 in DNA: TGCGCCAGCAGCCAAGAGAGTTATGTAGGGGGCGAGGACATTCAGTACTTC. The chain couples TRBV4-3 to TRBJ2-4, with TRBD1 matching over 7 bases. The CDR3 runs 17 residues. Germline assignment: CDR1 LGHNA and CDR2 YSLEER. The ends lost 0 bases at V and 8 bases at J; junction bases unmatched: 13.

This clonotype was seen a few times. The rearrangement uses TRBV4-3 and TRBJ1-5, with D maybe TRBD1 (5 bases). Germline lookup yields CDR1 LGHNA and CDR2 YSLEER. Trimming cost V 1 base and J 6 bases, with 10 bases left between them. The CDR3 length is 14 residues. The CDR3 nucleotides read TGCGCCAGCAGCCAAGCCTCGAGGGGTCAGCCCCAGCATTTT. Translation: CASSQASRGQPQHF.

This clonotype has only a few counts. The J gene is TRBJ1-4, the V gene TRBV7-2; unclear D gene. V lost 1 base to trimming and J lost 8 bases, with 8 bases between them. The CDR3 runs to 13 residues. In germline, CDR1 is SGHTA, CDR2 FQGNSA. CDR3 protein: CASSLERREKLFF. The DNA of the CDR3 is TGTGCCAGCAGCTTAGAGAGGAGAGAAAAACTGTTTTTT.

This chain joins TRBV19 and TRBJ1-5, with D uncertain. This CDR3 region has 13 residues. The V gene's germline CDR1 is LNHDA and CDR2 SQIVND (reference sequence). The ends were cut back, 0 bases at V and 6 bases at J, with 6 bases in the middle. CDR3: CASSIEGIQPQHF. CDR3 bases: TGTGCCAGTAGTATAGAAGGGATTCAGCCCCAGCATTTT.

This chain uses TRBV10-3 with TRBJ2-1; 8 positions match TRBD2. V lost 0 bases and J lost 3; bases outside the gene matches: 10. This CDR3 comprises 18 residues. CDR1 is ENHRY, CDR2 SYGVKD, per germline. As DNA, the CDR3 is TGTGCCATCAGTGAGTCGAGCCCCGGCCGGGGGGGCTACAATGAGCAGTTCTTC. This encodes CAISESSPGRGGYNEQFF.